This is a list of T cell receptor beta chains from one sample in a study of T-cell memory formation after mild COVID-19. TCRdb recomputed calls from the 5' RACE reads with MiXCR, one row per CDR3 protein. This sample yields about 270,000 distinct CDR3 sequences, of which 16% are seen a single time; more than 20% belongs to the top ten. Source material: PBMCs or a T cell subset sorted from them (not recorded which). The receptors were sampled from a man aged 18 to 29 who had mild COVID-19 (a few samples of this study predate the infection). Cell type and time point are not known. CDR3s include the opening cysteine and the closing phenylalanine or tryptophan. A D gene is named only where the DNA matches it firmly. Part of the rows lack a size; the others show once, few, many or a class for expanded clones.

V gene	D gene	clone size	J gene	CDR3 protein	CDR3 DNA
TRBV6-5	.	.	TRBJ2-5	CASSPQGGEETQYF	TGTGCCAGCAGTCCACAGGGTGGCGAAGAGACCCAGTACTTC
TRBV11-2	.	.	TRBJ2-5	CASSLDRVGETQYF	TGTGCCAGCAGCTTAGATAGGGTAGGAGAGACCCAGTACTTC
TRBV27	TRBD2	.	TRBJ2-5	CASKRGANQETQYF	TGTGCCAGCAAGCGGGGGGCGAACCAAGAGACCCAGTACTTC
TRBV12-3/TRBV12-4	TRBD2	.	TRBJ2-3	CASSPRTRVDTQYF	TGTGCCAGCAGTCCTAGGACTAGAGTAGATACGCAGTATTTT
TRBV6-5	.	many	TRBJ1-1	CASSPGDTEAFF	TGTGCCAGCAGTCCAGGGGACACTGAAGCTTTCTTT
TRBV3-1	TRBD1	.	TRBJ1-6	CASSPGADRGENHF	TGTGCCAGCAGCCCCGGGGCCGACAGGGGAGAGAACCACTTT
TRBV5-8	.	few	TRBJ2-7	CASRMSGRWDYEQYF	TGTGCCAGCAGGATGTCCGGGCGGTGGGACTACGAGCAGTACTTC
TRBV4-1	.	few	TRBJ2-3	CASRRESLTDTQYF	TGCGCCAGCAGGCGCGAATCTCTCACAGATACGCAGTATTTT
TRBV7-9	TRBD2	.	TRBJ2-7	CASSLGGERGRYEQYF	TGTGCCAGCAGCCTCGGAGGTGAGCGGGGGCGCTACGAGCAGTACTTC
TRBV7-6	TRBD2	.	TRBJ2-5	CASSEPWGGMETQYF	TGTGCCAGCAGCGAACCTTGGGGGGGGATGGAGACCCAGTACTTC
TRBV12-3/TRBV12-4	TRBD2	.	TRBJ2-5	CASSLGVPSGGGTQYF	TGTGCCAGCAGTTTAGGGGTCCCTAGCGGGGGGGGGACCCAGTACTTC
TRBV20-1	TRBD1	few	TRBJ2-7	CSALEQGIYEQYF	TGCAGTGCCTTGGAACAGGGGATCTACGAGCAGTACTTC
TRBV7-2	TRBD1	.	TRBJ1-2	CASSSGTGVVSYTF	TGTGCCAGCAGCTCCGGGACAGGGGTTGTGAGCTACACCTTC
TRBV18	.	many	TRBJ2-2	CASSAQGNTGELFF	TGTGCCAGCTCAGCACAGGGAAACACCGGGGAGCTGTTTTTT
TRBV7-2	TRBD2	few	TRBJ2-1	CASRQLAPNEQFF	TGTGCCAGCAGGCAACTAGCGCCCAATGAGCAGTTCTTC
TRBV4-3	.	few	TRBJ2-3	CASRRVLGGAPDTQYF	TGCGCCAGCAGACGAGTTTTGGGGGGGGCCCCAGATACGCAGTATTTT
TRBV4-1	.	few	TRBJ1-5	CASSQGYSNQPQHF	TGCGCCAGCAGCCAAGGCTATAGCAATCAGCCCCAGCATTTT
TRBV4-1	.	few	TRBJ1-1	CASSQVGKTEAFF	TGCGCCAGCAGCCAAGTCGGGAAAACAGAAGCTTTCTTT
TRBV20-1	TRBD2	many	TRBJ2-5	CSASPSGGAQETQYF	TGCAGTGCTAGTCCTAGCGGGGGGGCCCAAGAGACCCAGTACTTC
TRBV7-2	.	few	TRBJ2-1	CASSWGPSSYNEQFF	TGTGCCAGCAGCTGGGGACCAAGCTCCTACAATGAGCAGTTCTTC
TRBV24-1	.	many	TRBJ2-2	CAASPANTGELFF	TGTGCCGCCTCACCCGCGAACACCGGGGAGCTGTTTTTT
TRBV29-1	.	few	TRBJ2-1	CSVAWLAYNEQFF	TGCAGCGTTGCGTGGCTAGCCTACAATGAGCAGTTCTTC
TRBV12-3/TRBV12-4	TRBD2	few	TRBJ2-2	CASSLWSSGGSGELFF	TGTGCCAGCAGTTTATGGTCTAGCGGGGGATCCGGGGAGCTGTTTTTT
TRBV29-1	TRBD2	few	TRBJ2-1	CSVLRRGESEQFF	TGCAGCGTTCTAAGGCGGGGGGAAAGTGAGCAGTTCTTC
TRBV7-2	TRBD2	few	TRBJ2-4	CASIPPGLAGGRNIQYF	TGTGCCAGCATTCCTCCGGGCCTAGCGGGGGGCCGGAACATTCAGTACTTC
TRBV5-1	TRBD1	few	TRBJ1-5	CASSFDRTGVYQPQHF	TGCGCCAGCAGCTTCGACAGGACAGGGGTTTATCAGCCCCAGCATTTT
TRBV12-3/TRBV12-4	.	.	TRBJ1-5	CASSFFEGGQPQHF	TGTGCCAGCAGTTTTTTTGAGGGAGGGCAGCCCCAGCATTTT
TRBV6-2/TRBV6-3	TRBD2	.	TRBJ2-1	CATGRGRDEQFF	TGTGCCACGGGACGAGGGAGGGATGAGCAGTTCTTC
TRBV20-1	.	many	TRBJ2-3	CSARGGLTDTQYF	TGCAGTGCTAGAGGGGGACTCACAGATACGCAGTATTTT
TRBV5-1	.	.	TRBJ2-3	CASSLGGGQNTDTQYF	TGCGCCAGCAGCTTGGGGGGCGGACAGAACACAGATACGCAGTATTTT
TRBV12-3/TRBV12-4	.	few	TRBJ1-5	CASSLQGLGQPQHF	TGTGCCAGCAGCCTACAGGGTTTAGGTCAGCCCCAGCATTTT
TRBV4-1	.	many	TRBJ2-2	CASSQASTGELFF	TGCGCCAGCAGCCAAGCGTCCACCGGGGAGCTGTTTTTT
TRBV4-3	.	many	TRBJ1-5	CASSQETRGQPQHF	TGCGCCAGCAGCCAAGAAACGCGGGGCCAGCCCCAGCATTTT